What follows are 10 T cell receptor beta chains derived from one specimen sequenced in a study of beta chain features in type 1 diabetes. Findings of the study overall: Moderate yet significant TCRB CDR3 shortening was seen in Type 1 diabetes patients in all four CD4+ subsets.

The sequenced template was cDNA made from the entire isolated RNA. Some clones are missing from TCRdb's copy, which holds only in-frame ones; the method was immunoSEQ multiplex PCR. The table includes around 300,000 clones, about 15% detected once. Their antigen targets remain unknown. The sequencing sample was made of naive CD4+ T cells from blood. These receptors were obtained from a man aged 18 to 29 with type 1 diabetes.

The chain joins TRBV9 to TRBJ2-7, with D possibly being TRBD2 (5 bases). The CDR3 length is 14 residues. V was cut by 4 bases and J by 7 bases, with 18 bases left in between. Germline V gene lookup returns CDR1 SGDLS and CDR2 YYNGEE. CDR3 coding DNA: TGTGCCAGCAGCACCTCGAATAGCGTGGGTGAGCAGTACTTC. It yields the protein CASSTSNSVGEQYF.

J is TRBJ1-2 and V is TRBV7-9; D remains unclear. This CDR3 has 15 residues. Trimming left V 2 bases short and J 2 bases short, with 12 bases between. CDR1 SEHNR and CDR2 FQNEAQ come from the germline V gene (reference sequence). CDR3 DNA sequence: TGTGCCAGCAGCTTACGGTCGACTCAGAACTATGGCTACACCTTC. Amino acids: CASSLRSTQNYGYTF.

V gene TRBV7-2 combines with J gene TRBJ1-2; D not resolved. This CDR3 has 15 residues. CDR1 is SGHTA and CDR2 is FQGNSA in the germline V gene. The V end was cut by 4 bases, the J end by 7 bases, with 19 bases between. The DNA of the CDR3 is TGTGCCAGCAGCTACAGTGGGTCAAGCTCCATTGGCTACACCTTC. Protein: CASSYSGSSSIGYTF.

The rearrangement uses TRBV11-2 and TRBJ2-5, with 7 bases that match TRBD1. The germline V gene encodes CDR1 SGHAT and CDR2 FQNNGV. V was pared by 5 bases and J by 5 bases, with 8 bases of the junction left unmatched. The CDR3 loop spans 14 amino acids. This CDR3 is CASSPSTGFETQYF. DNA of the CDR3: TGTGCCAGCAGCCCCTCGACAGGGTTTGAGACCCAGTACTTC.

The chain employs TRBV5-1 and TRBJ2-5; 7 nucleotides agree with TRBD2. Trimming cost V 2 bases and J 1 base; bases outside gene matches: 14. Per germline, CDR1 SGHRS and CDR2 YFSETQ. This CDR3 spans 18 amino acids. CDR3 coding DNA: TGCGCCAGCAGCTTCAAGGCCACAGCGGGGTATTTCCAAGAGACCCAGTACTTC. Translation gives CASSFKATAGYFQETQYF. Variable domain in full (rest from reference TRBV5-1 and TRBJ2-5): KAGVTQTPRYLIKTRGQQVTLSCSPISGHRSVSWYQQTPGQGLQFLFEYFSETQRNKGNFPGRFSGRQFSNSRSEMNVSTLELGDSALYLCASSFKATAGYFQETQYFGPGTRLLVL.

This clone was found a few times. The chain employs TRBV6-5 and TRBJ2-5; 7 bases map to TRBD1. The CDR3 loop spans 15 amino acids. Trimming cost V 5 bases and J 3 bases; bases outside gene matches: 9. Germline CDR1 reads MNHEY; CDR2 reads SVGAGI. The CDR3 nucleotides are TGTGCCAGCAGTCGGACAGGCGTAGGCAAAGAGACCCAGTACTTC. Protein: CASSRTGVGKETQYF.

The CDR3 sequence: CASRVLGEQFF. CDR3 nucleotide sequence: TGTGCCAGCAGAGTACTAGGGGAGCAGTTCTTC. The chain has TRBV28 and TRBJ2-1; D might be TRBD2 (5 bases). The CDR3 consists of 11 residues. Germline V lookup: CDR1 MDHEN, CDR2 SYDVKM. Trimming cost V 6 bases and J 10 bases, with 10 bases left between them.

This clone was picked up a small number of times. The CDR3 DNA reads TGTGCCGGAACGCCTAGCGGATCCTCCACCTACAATGAGCAGTTCTTC. Its translation is CAGTPSGSSTYNEQFF. The V gene is TRBV30, the J gene TRBJ2-1, with 7 bases fitting TRBD2. CDR1 is GTSNPN and CDR2 is SVGIG in the germline V gene (reference sequence). The V and J ends lost 8 bases and 2 bases, in that order; junction bases with no gene match: 15. The CDR3 is 16 residues long. Using reference TRBV30 and TRBJ2-1 for the parts outside the CDR3, the full variable domain is SQTIHQWPATLVQPVGSPLSLECTVEGTSNPNLYWYRQAAGRGLQLLFYSVGIGQISSEVPQNLSASRPQDRQFILSSKKLLLSDSGFYLCAGTPSGSSTYNEQFFGPGTRLTVL.

This chain uses TRBV2 with TRBJ1-1, with D hard to call. Germline V lookup: CDR1 SNHLY, CDR2 FYNNEI. The CDR3 is 13 residues long. V dropped 0 bases and J dropped 7 bases, with 9 bases sitting between them. The CDR3 loop reads CASSEARGYEAFF. CDR3 nucleotides: TGTGCCAGCAGTGAAGCGCGAGGGTATGAAGCTTTCTTT.

The J gene is TRBJ1-1, the V gene TRBV14, with 10 bases matching TRBD1. The length of the CDR3 is 18 residues. Germline V CDR1 and CDR2: SGHDN, FVKESK. With V trimmed by 0 bases and J by 1 base, 8 bases remained unmatched. The CDR3 here is CASSQEGQGRFQNTEAFF. CDR3 DNA sequence: TGTGCCAGCAGCCAAGAGGGACAGGGGAGGTTTCAGAACACTGAAGCTTTCTTT. The whole variable domain, remainder taken from reference TRBV14 and TRBJ1-1, is EAGVTQFPSHSVIEKGQTVTLRCDPISGHDNLYWYRRVMGKEIKFLLHFVKESKQDESGMPNNRFLAERTGGTYSTLKVQPAELEDSGVYFCASSQEGQGRFQNTEAFFGQGTRLTVV.